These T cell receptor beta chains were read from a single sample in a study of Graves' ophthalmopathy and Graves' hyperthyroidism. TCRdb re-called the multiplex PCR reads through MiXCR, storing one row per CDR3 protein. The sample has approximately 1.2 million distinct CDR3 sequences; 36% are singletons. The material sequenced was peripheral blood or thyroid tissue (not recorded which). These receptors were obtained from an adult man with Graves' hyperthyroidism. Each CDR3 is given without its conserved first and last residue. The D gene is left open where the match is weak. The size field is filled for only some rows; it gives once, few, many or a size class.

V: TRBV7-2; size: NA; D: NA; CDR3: ASSLQGPLH
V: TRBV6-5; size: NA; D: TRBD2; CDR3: ASSYLTSGSWEQY
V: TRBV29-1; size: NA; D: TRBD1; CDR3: SVVRGQGFEAF
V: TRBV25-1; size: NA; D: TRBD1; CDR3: ASVGGQGPNYGYT
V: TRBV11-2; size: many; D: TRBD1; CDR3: ASSNSGQPGNTIY
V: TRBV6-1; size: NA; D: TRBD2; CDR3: ASSEGLAGTGWETQY
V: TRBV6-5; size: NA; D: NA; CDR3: ASSYRARETQY
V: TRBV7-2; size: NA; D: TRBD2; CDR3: ATQVGRGVSFGETQY
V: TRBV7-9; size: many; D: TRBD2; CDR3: ASSSGGNDLKSH
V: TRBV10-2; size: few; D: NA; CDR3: ASSTRGTNEKLF
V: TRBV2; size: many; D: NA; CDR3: ASSQYRDFSSGANVLT
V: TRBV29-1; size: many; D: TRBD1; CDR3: SVEASGGDTEAF
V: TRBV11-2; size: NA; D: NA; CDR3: ASSSETGAYEQY
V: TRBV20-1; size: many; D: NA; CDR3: SARPRPWRKLF
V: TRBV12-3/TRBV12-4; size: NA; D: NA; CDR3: ASRTRRGMNTEAF
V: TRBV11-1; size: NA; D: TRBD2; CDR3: ASSVELGLAVHEQY
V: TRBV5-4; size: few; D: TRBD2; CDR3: ASSPGPGTSGGYEQY
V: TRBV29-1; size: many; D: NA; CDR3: SASPGRDTSSYEQY
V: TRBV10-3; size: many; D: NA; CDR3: AISSRGTRDSNQPQH
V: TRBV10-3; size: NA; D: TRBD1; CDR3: AIAQGADQPQY
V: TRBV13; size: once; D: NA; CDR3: ASSDHSGEKLF
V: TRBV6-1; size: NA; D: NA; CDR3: ASSEKDSKTAQY
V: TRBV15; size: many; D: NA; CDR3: ATSRDGSQPQH
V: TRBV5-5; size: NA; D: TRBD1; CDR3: ASSFNRGSSVNNSPLH
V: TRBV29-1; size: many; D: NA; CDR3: SVRNIYGYT
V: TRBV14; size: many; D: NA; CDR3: ASSHQGRGTPPFYEQY
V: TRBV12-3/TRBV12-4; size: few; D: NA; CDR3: ASSYYAGAYQETQY
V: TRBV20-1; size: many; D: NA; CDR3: STRTASSYNSPLH
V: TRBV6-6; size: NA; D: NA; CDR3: ARANTEAF
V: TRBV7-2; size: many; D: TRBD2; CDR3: TSRERGGAETQY
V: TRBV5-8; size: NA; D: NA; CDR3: ASSLPGNSPLH
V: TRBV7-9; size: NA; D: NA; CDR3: ASSETGGARSSYT
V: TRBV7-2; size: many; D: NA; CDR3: ASSPLGTPEDEKLF
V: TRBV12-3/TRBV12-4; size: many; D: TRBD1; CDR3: ASAQDRAYGYT
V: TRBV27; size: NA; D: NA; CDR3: ASSLYPENYGYT
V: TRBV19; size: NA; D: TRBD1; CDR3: ATSDRGYTEAF
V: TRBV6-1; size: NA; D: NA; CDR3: ASTRPNFGTSNAEAF